The source of this T cell receptor (beta chain) is a study of coeliac disease. The overall study: Coeliac patients had newly diagnosed active disease, refractory type I disease, or gluten-free diet control. Refractory type I patients had normal intraepithelial cells despite over 12 months' diet failure. Overall study findings and caveats: Published gliadin-specific TRB sequences appeared in about 55% of the 18 coeliac samples, 1 of 6 controls. Lower clonality than controls marked TRB and TRG repertoires from active celiac intraepithelial and lamina propria samples.

For this clone: The antigen is unknown.

Sequencing used immunoSEQ multiplex PCR; TCRdb keeps in-frame clones, though not all of them. The sample has 8,700 or so clones; about 64% are singletons. V was clipped by 2 bases and J by 1 base, with 2 bases between them. The CDR3 has 13 residues. Germline lookup yields CDR1 SNHLY and CDR2 FYNNEI. The V gene is TRBV2, the J gene TRBJ2-2; D unclear. The specimen was lamina propria lymphocytes from the gut. The source is a woman aged 60-75 years with celiac disease. The CDR3 DNA follows: TGTGCCAGCAGTGAACAGAACACCGGGGAGCTGTTTTTT. It codes for CASSEQNTGELFF.